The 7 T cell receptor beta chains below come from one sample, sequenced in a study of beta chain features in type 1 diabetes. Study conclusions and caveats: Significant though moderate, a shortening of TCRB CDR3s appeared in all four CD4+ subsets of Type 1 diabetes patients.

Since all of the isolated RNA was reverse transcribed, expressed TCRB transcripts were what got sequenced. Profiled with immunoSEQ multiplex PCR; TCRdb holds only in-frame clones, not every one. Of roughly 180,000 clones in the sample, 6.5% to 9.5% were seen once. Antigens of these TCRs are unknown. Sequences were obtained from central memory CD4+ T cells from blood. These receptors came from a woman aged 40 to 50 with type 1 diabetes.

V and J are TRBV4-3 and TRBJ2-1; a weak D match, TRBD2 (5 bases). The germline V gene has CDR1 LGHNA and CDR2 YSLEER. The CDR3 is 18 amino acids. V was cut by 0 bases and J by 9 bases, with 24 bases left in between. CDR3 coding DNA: TGCGCCAGCAGCCAAGATCTACCCCTAGCCGGACGGGTAGGTGAGCAGTTCTTC. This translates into CASSQDLPLAGRVGEQFF.

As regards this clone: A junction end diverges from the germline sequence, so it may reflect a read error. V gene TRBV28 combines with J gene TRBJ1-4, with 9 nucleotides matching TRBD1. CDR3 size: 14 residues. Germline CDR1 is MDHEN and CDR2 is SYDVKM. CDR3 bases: TGTGCCAGCAGTAAACAGGGGGCGATCCTCGTTCCTGCTTTT. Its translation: CASSKQGAILVPAF.

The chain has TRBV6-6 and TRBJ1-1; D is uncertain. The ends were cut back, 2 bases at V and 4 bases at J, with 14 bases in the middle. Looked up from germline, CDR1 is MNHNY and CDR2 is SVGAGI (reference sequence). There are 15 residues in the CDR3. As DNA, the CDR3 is TGTGCCAGCAGTTACGAGCACAGTACCTCCACTGAAGCTTTCTTT. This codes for CASSYEHSTSTEAFF.

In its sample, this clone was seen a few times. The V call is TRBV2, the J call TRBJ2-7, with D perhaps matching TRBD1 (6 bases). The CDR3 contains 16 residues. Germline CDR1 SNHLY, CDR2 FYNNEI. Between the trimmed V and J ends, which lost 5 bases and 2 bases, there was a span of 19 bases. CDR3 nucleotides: TGTGCCAGCAGTTACCTAAGCCGGGACACCACCTACGAGCAGTACTTC. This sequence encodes CASSYLSRDTTYEQYF.

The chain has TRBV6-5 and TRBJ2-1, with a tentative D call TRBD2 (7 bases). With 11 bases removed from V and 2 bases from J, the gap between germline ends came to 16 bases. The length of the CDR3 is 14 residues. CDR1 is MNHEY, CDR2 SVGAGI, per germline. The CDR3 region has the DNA TGTGCCTCGAGGGGGGAGGGGGCCTACAATGAGCAGTTCTTC. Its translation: CASRGEGAYNEQFF.

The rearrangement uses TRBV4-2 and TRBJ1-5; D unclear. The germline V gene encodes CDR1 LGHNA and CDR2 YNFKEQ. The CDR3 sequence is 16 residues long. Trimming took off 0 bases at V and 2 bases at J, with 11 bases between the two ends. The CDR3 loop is CASSQDRLGGNQPQHF. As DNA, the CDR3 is TGTGCCAGCAGCCAAGATAGGCTCGGGGGCAATCAGCCCCAGCATTTT.

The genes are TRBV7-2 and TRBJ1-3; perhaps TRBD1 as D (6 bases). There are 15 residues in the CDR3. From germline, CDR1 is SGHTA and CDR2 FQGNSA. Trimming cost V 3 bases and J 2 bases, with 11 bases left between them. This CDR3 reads CASSFTGKTGNTIYF. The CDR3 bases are TGTGCCAGCAGCTTTACAGGGAAGACTGGAAACACCATATATTTT.